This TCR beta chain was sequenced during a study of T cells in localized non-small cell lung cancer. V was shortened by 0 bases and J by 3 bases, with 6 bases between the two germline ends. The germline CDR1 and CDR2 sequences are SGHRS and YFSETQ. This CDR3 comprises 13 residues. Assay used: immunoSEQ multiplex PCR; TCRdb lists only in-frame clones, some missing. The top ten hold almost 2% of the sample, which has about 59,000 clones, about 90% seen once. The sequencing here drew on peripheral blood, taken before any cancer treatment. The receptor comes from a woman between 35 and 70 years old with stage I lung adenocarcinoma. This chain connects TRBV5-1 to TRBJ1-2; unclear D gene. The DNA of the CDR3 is TGCGCCAGCAGCTTGGGGGGTGACTATGGCTACACCTTC. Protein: CASSLGGDYGYTF.